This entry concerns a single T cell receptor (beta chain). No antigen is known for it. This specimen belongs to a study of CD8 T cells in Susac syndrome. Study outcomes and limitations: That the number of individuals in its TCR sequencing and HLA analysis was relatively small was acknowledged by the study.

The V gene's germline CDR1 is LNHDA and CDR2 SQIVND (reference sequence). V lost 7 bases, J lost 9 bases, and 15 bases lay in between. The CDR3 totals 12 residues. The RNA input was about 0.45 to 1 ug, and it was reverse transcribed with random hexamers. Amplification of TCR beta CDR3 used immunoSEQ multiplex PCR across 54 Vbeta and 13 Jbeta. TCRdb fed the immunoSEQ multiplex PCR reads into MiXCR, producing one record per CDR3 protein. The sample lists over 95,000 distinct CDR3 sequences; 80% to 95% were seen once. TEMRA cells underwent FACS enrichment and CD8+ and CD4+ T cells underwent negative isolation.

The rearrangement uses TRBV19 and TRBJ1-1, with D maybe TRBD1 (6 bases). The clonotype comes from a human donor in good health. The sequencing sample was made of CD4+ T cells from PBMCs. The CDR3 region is CASTPIGGKAFF. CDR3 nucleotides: TGTGCCAGTACTCCGATAGGGGGTAAAGCTTTCTTT.